The 11 T cell receptor beta chains listed next were all sequenced from one sample in a study of blood T cells in healthy people across ages. Then a second PCR, running about 7 to 11 cycles, was carried out with a sample-barcoded 5' primer and a J-beta primer mix. Each CDR3 protein gets one entry after TCRdb re-called the 5' RACE reads with MiXCR. Altogether approximately 1.5 million distinct CDR3 sequences are present, about 35% being singletons, with the ten largest covering 10% to 12%. Sequenced sample: blood. Receptors originate from a woman in her twenties or thirties in good health.

This clonotype was detected a few times. The V and J genes are TRBV6-1 and TRBJ2-1; D gene ambiguous. The CDR3 is 11 residues long. Germline CDR1 and CDR2: MNHNS and SASEGT. The V end was cut by 2 bases, the J end by 13 bases, with 9 bases between. CDR3 in amino acids: CASSELKGQFF. The CDR3 DNA reads TGTGCCAGCAGTGAATTGAAGGGACAGTTCTTC.

The V call is TRBV11-2, the J call TRBJ1-1, with no clear D. CDR1 and CDR2 (germline): SGHAT, FQNNGV. Trimming pared 5 bases from V and 3 bases from J, leaving 16 bases between. The CDR3 extends over 15 amino acids. The CDR3 nucleotides read TGTGCCAGCAGCAATCCCGGGTTGAAACACACTGAAGCTTTCTTT. Translation gives CASSNPGLKHTEAFF.

The CDR3 loop reads CASSALDRDNEQFF. The CDR3 region has the DNA TGTGCCAGCAGCGCGCTTGACCGCGACAATGAGCAGTTCTTC. The chain couples TRBV27 to TRBJ2-1, with D unclear. Germline CDR1 reads MNHEY; CDR2 reads SMNVEV (reference sequence). The CDR3 extends over 14 amino acids. Trimming removed 6 bases from V and 5 bases from J, with 14 bases in between.

The V gene is TRBV20-1, the J gene TRBJ2-3; 7 nucleotides match TRBD1. V shed 8 bases, J shed 5 bases, and the junction held 16 bases outside the gene matches. Germline loops: CDR1 DFQATT, CDR2 SNEGSKA (reference sequence). This CDR3 is built from 15 residues. As DNA, the CDR3 is TGCAGTACACCACATACGACAGGGCCTAGAGATACGCAGTATTTT. This translates into CSTPHTTGPRDTQYF.

For the CDR3, the DNA is TGTGCCAGCAGTTACTCTGTGCGGGGAGAAGATGAGCAGTTCTTC. This sequence encodes CASSYSVRGEDEQFF. The chain is built from TRBV6-5 and TRBJ2-1; D may be TRBD2 (6 bases). This CDR3 comprises 15 residues. With 0 bases removed from V and 8 bases from J, the gap between germline ends came to 14 bases. CDR1 is MNHEY, CDR2 SVGAGI, per germline.

The V and J genes are TRBV21-1 and TRBJ2-1; the table's D call TRBD2 went unverified against the DNA. TRBV21-1 is a listed pseudogene. This CDR3 spans 19 amino acids. CDR3 DNA sequence: TGTGCCAGCAGCCTTCGTTGGACTAGCGGGACCTCGGGGAACAATGAGCAGTTCTTC. Translated, it gives CASSLRWTSGTSGNNEQFF.

The genes are TRBV5-1 and TRBJ2-5; D gene unclear. In germline, CDR1 is SGHRS, CDR2 YFSETQ. CDR3 length: 12 amino acids. V lost 3 bases to trimming and J lost 1 base, with 4 bases between them. This CDR3 reads CASSYIQETQYF. Here the CDR3 DNA reads TGCGCCAGCAGCTATATCCAAGAGACCCAGTACTTC.

For this clonotype: A single base separates this from a much larger clone, so it may be a read error. The gene calls are TRBV6-2 or TRBV6-3 and TRBJ1-2, with D unclear. This CDR3 is 14 amino acids long. Germline V gene data show CDR1 as MNHEY and CDR2 as SVGEGT. Trimming cost V 7 bases and J 3 bases, with 15 bases left between them. The CDR3 nucleotides are TGTGCCAGCAAGGGATGGAGATCCGACTATGGCTACACCTTC. This encodes CASKGWRSDYGYTF.

The CDR3 spells CSVDTGTSGDRGTDTQYF. The CDR3, as DNA: TGCAGCGTTGACACCGGGACTAGCGGGGATCGAGGCACAGATACGCAGTATTTT. V gene TRBV29-1 combines with J gene TRBJ2-3; 13 nucleotides align to TRBD2. Trimming cost V 3 bases and J 1 base; bases outside gene matches: 10. Germline V CDR1 and CDR2: SQVTM, ANQGSEA. The CDR3 consists of 18 residues.

CDR3 in DNA: TGCAGTGCTAGAGATCGAGACCAGAGCGCCGACAATGAGCAGTTCTTC. This gives the protein CSARDRDQSADNEQFF. The V call is TRBV20-1, the J call TRBJ2-1; D uncertain. Trimming cost V 0 bases and J 5 bases, with 17 bases left between them. The CDR3 spans 16 residues. The germline gives CDR1 DFQATT, CDR2 SNEGSKA (reference sequence).

This clonotype was counted a few times. V is TRBV9 and J is TRBJ2-3; D perhaps matches TRBD2 (6 bases). This CDR3 has 16 residues. V shed 0 bases and J shed 5 bases, with 16 bases lying between them. Germline V gives CDR1 SGDLS, CDR2 YYNGEE. CDR3 in DNA: TGTGCCAGCAGCGTAGAGTTGGCGGGATCTCTAGATACGCAGTATTTT. It codes for CASSVELAGSLDTQYF.